Included here is one TCR beta chain sequence, with context. Its antigen is unidentified. Indicated time point: persistent/refractory GD, antithyroid drugs over 5 years with positive TRAb. Preparation of the TCR library used RNA extracted from PBMCs. The data were taken from a study of regulatory T cells in long-lasting Graves disease. As for the study in general: Persistence in Graves' disease required over 5 years of antithyroid drugs plus positive TSH receptor antibodies. Study outcomes and limitations: Among persistent patients, a larger number of public clonotypes were shared (about 3,000) than among newly diagnosed patients (about 970). The study found TRBV28, TRBJ1-2 and TRBJ2-5 favored in persistent disease.

Germline lookup yields CDR1 PRHDT and CDR2 FYEKMQ (reference sequence). This CDR3 region has 18 residues. The V and J ends lost 0 bases and 0 bases respectively, with 18 bases between them. Libraries of TCR beta came from iRepertoire HTBI primers plus Arm-PCR of CDR3 regions. From the multiplex PCR reads, TCRdb called clonotypes with MiXCR, one entry per CDR3 protein. The sample lists 450,000 or so distinct CDR3 sequences; about 20% were seen once. Material: peripheral blood mononuclear cells (PBMCs), obtained when the disease was refractory, from a patient treated with antithyroid drugs. The receptor comes from a female donor with Graves disease. J is TRBJ2-7 and V is TRBV13; D unclear. CDR3 loop: CASSLGRLRESNSYEQYF. DNA for the CDR3: TGTGCCAGCAGCTTAGGCCGTCTTCGCGAGTCGAACTCCTACGAGCAGTACTTC.